This T cell receptor beta chain was recorded in a study of cytotoxic CD8 clonotypes in ibrutinib-treated CLL. Study in general: Partial responders approximately 25, complete 2; around twelve progressed and roughly 14 stayed in remission by median about 6 years. Study results and limitations: Ibrutinib response saw clonality rise, and progression saw it return toward baseline. Public clonotypes were rare and shrank or held steady on treatment.

A remark on this clone: What it binds is unknown.

TCRdb's table, derived via immunoSEQ multiplex PCR, lists solely in-frame clones and lacks some. The table lists some 84,000 clones, about 86% of them singletons. The CDR3 sequence is 14 residues long. V shed 0 bases and J shed 6 bases, with 12 bases lying between them. From germline, CDR1 is GTSNPN and CDR2 SVGIG (reference sequence). The V and J genes are TRBV30 and TRBJ1-5; D is possibly TRBD1 (5 bases). This material consisted of PBMCs, taken before ibrutinib treatment. The sequence derives from a human donor with chronic lymphocytic leukemia. The CDR3 DNA reads as TGTGCCTGGAGTGTTTCAATTGGGGGTCAGCCCCAGCATTTT. It translates to CAWSVSIGGQPQHF. Filled out from reference TRBV30 and TRBJ1-5, the complete variable domain reads SQTIHQWPATLVQPVGSPLSLECTVEGTSNPNLYWYRQAAGRGLQLLFYSVGIGQISSEVPQNLSASRPQDRQFILSSKKLLLSDSGFYLCAWSVSIGGQPQHFGDGTRLSIL.